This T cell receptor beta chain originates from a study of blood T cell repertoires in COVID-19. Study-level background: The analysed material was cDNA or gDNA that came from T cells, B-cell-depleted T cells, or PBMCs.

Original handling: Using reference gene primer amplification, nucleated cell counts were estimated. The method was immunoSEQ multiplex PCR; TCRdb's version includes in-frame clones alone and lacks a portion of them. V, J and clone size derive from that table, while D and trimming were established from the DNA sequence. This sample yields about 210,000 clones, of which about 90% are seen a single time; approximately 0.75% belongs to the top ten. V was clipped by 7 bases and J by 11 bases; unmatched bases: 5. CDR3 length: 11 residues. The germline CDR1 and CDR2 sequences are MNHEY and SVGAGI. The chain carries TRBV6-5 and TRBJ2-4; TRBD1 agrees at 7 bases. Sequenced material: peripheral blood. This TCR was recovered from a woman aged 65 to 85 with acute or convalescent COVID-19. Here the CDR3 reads CASNPGTVQYF. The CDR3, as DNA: TGTGCCAGCAACCCCGGGACAGTTCAGTACTTC.